This entry is about one T cell receptor (beta chain). Its antigen is as yet unknown. The data were taken from a study of OX40 agonist ivuxolimab in advanced cancers. Regarding the study as a whole: In CD8+ T cells, expanded clones were on average more numerous than in CD4+. By week 6 at 0.1 to 3.0 mg/kg, blood CD4+ and CD8+ T cells had expanded clonally.

The V gene's germline CDR1 is SEHNR and CDR2 FQNEAQ (reference sequence). The CDR3 sequence is 14 residues long. V shed 8 bases and J shed 0 bases, with 13 bases lying between them. Clones were read by immunoSEQ multiplex PCR, and TCRdb kept only the in-frame ones, dropping some. Of tens of thousands of clones in the sample, just under 90% were seen once. The source of this sequence is an adult with an advanced solid tumor such as melanoma, head and neck, liver or kidney cancer. The chain links TRBV7-9 to TRBJ1-1, with D possibly TRBD1 on 6 matching bases. The specimen was CD4+ or CD8+ T cells sorted from blood, collected in a trial of the OX40 agonist ivuxolimab. The CDR3, as DNA: TGTGCCAGCCTACAGGGCAATGTGAACACTGAAGCTTTCTTT. This sequence encodes CASLQGNVNTEAFF.